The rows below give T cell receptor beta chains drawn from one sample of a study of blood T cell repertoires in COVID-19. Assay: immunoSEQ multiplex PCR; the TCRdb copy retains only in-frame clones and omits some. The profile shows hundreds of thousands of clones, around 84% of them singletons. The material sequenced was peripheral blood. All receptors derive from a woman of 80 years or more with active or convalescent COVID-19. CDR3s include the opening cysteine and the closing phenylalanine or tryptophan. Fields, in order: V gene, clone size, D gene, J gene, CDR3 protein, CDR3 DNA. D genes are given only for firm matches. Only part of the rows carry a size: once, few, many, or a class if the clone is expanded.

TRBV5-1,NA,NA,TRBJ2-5,CASSSGLRETQYF,TGCGCCAGCAGCTCGGGACTCAGAGAGACCCAGTACTTC
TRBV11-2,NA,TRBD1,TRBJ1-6,CASSLWTGDSPLHF,TGTGCCAGCAGCTTATGGACAGGGGATTCACCCCTCCACTTT
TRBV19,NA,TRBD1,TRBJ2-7,CASSRPGQGTYEQYF,TGTGCCAGTAGTAGACCGGGACAGGGCACCTACGAGCAGTACTTC
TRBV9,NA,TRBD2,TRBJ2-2,CASSVASGDTGELFF,TGTGCCAGCAGCGTAGCCAGCGGGGACACCGGGGAGCTGTTTTTT
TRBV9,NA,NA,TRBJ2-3,CASNLGGLITDTQYF,TGTGCCAGCAACTTAGGGGGACTAATCACAGATACGCAGTATTTT
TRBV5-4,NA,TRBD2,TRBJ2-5,CASSMTSGVQETQYF,TGTGCCAGCAGCATGACTAGCGGGGTTCAAGAGACCCAGTACTTC
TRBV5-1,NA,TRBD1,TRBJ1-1,CASSLAGQGVLMDTEAFF,TGCGCCAGCAGCTTGGCCGGGCAGGGGGTGCTGATGGACACTGAAGCTTTCTTT
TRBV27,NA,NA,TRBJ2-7,CASSLSQGGYEQYF,TGTGCCAGCAGTTTATCGCAGGGGGGCTACGAGCAGTACTTC
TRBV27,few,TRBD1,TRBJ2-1,CASSYPGQGLNEQFF,TGTGCCAGCAGTTACCCGGGACAGGGTCTCAATGAGCAGTTCTTC
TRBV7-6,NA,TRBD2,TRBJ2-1,CASSLGGSGGAAHEQFF,TGTGCCAGCAGCTTAGGTGGTAGCGGGGGGGCCGCCCATGAGCAGTTCTTC
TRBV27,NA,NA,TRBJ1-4,CASSLSRFSEKLFF,TGTGCCAGCAGTTTAAGCAGGTTCTCTGAAAAACTGTTTTTT
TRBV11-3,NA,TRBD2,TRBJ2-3,CASKTSGGAPRTDTQYF,TGTGCCAGCAAGACTAGCGGGGGGGCCCCCCGCACAGATACGCAGTATTTT
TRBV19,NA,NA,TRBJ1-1,CASSIDLGSSEAFF,TGTGCCAGTAGTATAGATCTGGGGAGCTCCGAAGCTTTCTTT
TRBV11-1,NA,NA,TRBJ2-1,CASSLGPIANEQFF,TGTGCCAGCAGCTTAGGGCCGATCGCCAATGAGCAGTTCTTC
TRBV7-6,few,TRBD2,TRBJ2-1,CASSLGPGGAGVAPRSYNEQFF,TGTGCCAGCAGCTTAGGTCCGGGAGGGGCAGGGGTTGCTCCTCGCTCCTACAATGAGCAGTTCTTC
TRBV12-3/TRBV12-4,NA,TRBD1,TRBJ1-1,CASRRTGGTEAFF,TGTGCCAGCAGGAGGACAGGGGGCACTGAAGCTTTCTTT
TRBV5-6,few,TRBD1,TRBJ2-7,CASSKVRDRVPEQYF,TGTGCCAGCAGCAAGGTTCGGGACAGGGTCCCCGAGCAGTACTTC
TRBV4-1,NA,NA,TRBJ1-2,CASSQDPNTRYTF,TGCGCCAGCAGCCAAGACCCTAACACGCGGTACACCTTC
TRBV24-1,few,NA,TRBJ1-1,CATSPVGGGGTEAFF,TGTGCCACCTCCCCGGTTGGGGGCGGAGGCACTGAAGCTTTCTTT
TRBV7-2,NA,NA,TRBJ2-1,CASSLVAGHEQFF,TGTGCCAGCAGCTTAGTTGCAGGGCATGAGCAGTTCTTC
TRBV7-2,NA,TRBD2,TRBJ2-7,CASSLTSGSSYEQYF,TGTGCCAGCAGCTTGACTAGCGGGAGCTCCTACGAGCAGTACTTC
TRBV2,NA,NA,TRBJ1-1,CASTETLNTEAFF,TGTGCCAGCACCGAAACACTGAACACTGAAGCTTTCTTT
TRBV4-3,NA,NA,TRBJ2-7,CASSQAGGAGIYEQYF,TGCGCCAGCAGCCAGGCTGGGGGAGCGGGTATCTACGAGCAGTACTTC
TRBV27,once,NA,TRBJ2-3,CASSATVGDTQYF,TGTGCCAGCAGTGCTACGGTCGGAGATACGCAGTATTTT
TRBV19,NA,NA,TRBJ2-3,CASSMSQGSYTDTQYF,TGTGCCAGTAGTATGAGTCAGGGTTCTTACACAGATACGCAGTATTTT
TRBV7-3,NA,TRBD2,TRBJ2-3,CASSPTSGRTDTQYF,TGTGCCAGCAGCCCGACTAGCGGGAGAACAGATACGCAGTATTTT
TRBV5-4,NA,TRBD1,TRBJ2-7,CASSSSLKRGHDEQYF,TGTGCCAGCAGCTCCTCCCTGAAGAGGGGGCATGACGAGCAGTACTTC
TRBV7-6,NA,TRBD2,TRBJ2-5,CASSSSPGLAGGETQYF,TGTGCCAGCAGCTCCAGCCCGGGACTAGCGGGAGGAGAGACCCAGTACTTC
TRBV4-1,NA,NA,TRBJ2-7,CASSQSLFPTAEQYF,TGCGCCAGCAGCCAATCCCTTTTCCCGACAGCCGAGCAGTACTTC
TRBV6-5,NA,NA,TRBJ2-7,CASSYRPADATYEQYF,TGTGCCAGCAGTTACCGACCAGCGGACGCAACCTACGAGCAGTACTTC
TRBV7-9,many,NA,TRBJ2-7,CASSGARAFRLQYF,TGTGCCAGCAGTGGGGCCAGGGCCTTCCGACTCCAGTACTTC
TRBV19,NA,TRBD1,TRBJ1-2,CASSIDRGGGYTF,TGTGCCAGTAGTATTGACAGGGGTGGTGGCTACACCTTC
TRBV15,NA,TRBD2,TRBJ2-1,CATSRDRGLVSYNEQFF,TGTGCCACCAGCAGAGATAGAGGACTAGTCTCCTACAATGAGCAGTTCTTC
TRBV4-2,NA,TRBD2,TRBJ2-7,CASSQGDGGASSYEQYF,TGTGCCAGCAGCCAAGGGGACGGGGGGGCGAGCTCCTACGAGCAGTACTTC
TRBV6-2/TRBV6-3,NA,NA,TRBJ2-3,CASSYVASSTDTQYF,TGTGCCAGCAGTTACGTAGCGTCTAGCACAGATACGCAGTATTTT
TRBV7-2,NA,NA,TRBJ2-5,CASSPQRVLQETQYF,TGTGCCAGCAGCCCCCAGCGGGTCCTCCAAGAGACCCAGTACTTC
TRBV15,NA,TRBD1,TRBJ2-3,CATSNRQGQSTDTQYF,TGTGCCACCAGCAACAGACAGGGGCAAAGCACAGATACGCAGTATTTT
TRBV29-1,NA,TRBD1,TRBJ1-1,CSARDRGNTEAFF,TGCAGCGCCAGGGACAGGGGGAACACTGAAGCTTTCTTT
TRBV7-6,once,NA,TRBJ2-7,CASSPGLGQYF,TGTGCCAGCAGCCCCGGACTGGGTCAGTACTTC
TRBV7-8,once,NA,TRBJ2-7,CASSLVGGSPHEQYF,TGTGCCAGCAGCTTAGTGGGGGGATCGCCCCACGAGCAGTACTTC
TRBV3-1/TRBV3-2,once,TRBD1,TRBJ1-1,CASSAEGTDNTEAFF,TGTGCCAGCAGCGCGGAAGGGACAGATAACACTGAAGCTTTCTTT
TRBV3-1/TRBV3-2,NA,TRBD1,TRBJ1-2,CASSRQGARYGYTF,TGTGCCAGCAGCCGGCAGGGGGCGCGGTATGGCTACACCTTC
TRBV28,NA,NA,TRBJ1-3,CASSLLESSGNTIYF,TGTGCCAGCAGTTTATTGGAGAGCTCTGGAAACACCATATATTTT
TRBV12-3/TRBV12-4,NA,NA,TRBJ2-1,CASSWENEQFF,TGTGCCAGCAGCTGGGAGAATGAGCAGTTCTTC
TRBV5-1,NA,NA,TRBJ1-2,CASSLRGISNYGYTF,TGCGCCAGCAGCTTACGGGGGATTTCCAACTATGGCTACACCTTC
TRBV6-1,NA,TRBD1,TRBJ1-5,CASSEGDRGIQPQHF,TGTGCCAGCAGTGAAGGGGACAGGGGGATCCAGCCCCAGCATTTT
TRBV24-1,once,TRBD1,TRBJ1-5,CATGSDRGDQPQHF,TGTGCCACCGGTTCGGACAGGGGCGATCAGCCCCAGCATTTT
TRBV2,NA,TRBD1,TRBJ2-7,CASRVRTGGLGLDEQYF,TGTGCCAGCAGGGTCCGGACAGGGGGCCTCGGGTTGGACGAGCAGTACTTC
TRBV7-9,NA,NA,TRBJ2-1,CASSQLGFYNEQFF,TGTGCCAGCAGCCAACTAGGCTTCTACAATGAGCAGTTCTTC
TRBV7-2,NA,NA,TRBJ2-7,CASSLARQGGYEQYF,TGTGCCAGCAGCTTAGCGCGGCAGGGAGGCTACGAGCAGTACTTC
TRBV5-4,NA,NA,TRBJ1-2,CASSFDSYGYTF,TGTGCCAGCAGCTTTGACAGCTATGGCTACACCTTC
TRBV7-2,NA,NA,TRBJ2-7,CASSLVGQGHSYEQYF,TGTGCCAGCAGCTTAGTGGGCCAGGGCCACTCCTACGAGCAGTACTTC
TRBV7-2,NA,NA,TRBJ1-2,CASSLDLVGREDGYTF,TGTGCCAGCAGCTTAGATCTCGTTGGGCGGGAGGATGGCTACACCTTC
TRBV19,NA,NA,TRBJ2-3,CASSIDGSTDTQYF,TGTGCCAGTAGTATTGACGGGAGCACAGATACGCAGTATTTT
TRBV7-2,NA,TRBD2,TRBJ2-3,CASSSTLAGGTDTQYF,TGTGCCAGCAGCTCTACTCTAGCGGGGGGCACAGATACGCAGTATTTT